The 20 T cell receptor beta chains in this list originate from one sample, sequenced in a study of blood T cell repertoires in COVID-19 (dated by TCRdb to about 2020). The library was made by the immunoSEQ multiplex PCR assay. TCRdb took this table from immuneACCESS and kept in-frame rearrangements with V and J called. Such tables lack part of the clones; where checked against another copy, unresolved V genes explain under half of the gap, and the rest is unexplained. The sample records 85,000 to 110,000 clones, nearly 90% of which are singletons. The biggest ten clones account for roughly 3% of the sample. The specimen was peripheral blood. Every receptor here comes from a man aged 45-60 years in a cohort sampled during active COVID-19.

The gene calls are TRBV14 and TRBJ1-6; D is undetermined. Germline loops: CDR1 SGHDN, CDR2 FVKESK. Trimming stripped 2 bases from V and 7 bases from J, with 9 bases between. The CDR3 runs to 14 residues. This CDR3 reads CASSQPDINSPLHF. In nucleotides, the CDR3 is TGTGCCAGCAGCCAACCCGACATAAATTCACCCCTCCACTTT.

The sample holds a few counts of this clone. CDR3 DNA: TGCAGCGGGAGAGACTTTTATGAAGCTTTCTTT. Translation: CSGRDFYEAFF. The chain has TRBV29-1 and TRBJ1-1, with D uncertain. The germline gives CDR1 SQVTM, CDR2 ANQGSEA. The V and J ends lost 7 bases and 7 bases respectively, with 13 bases between them. The CDR3 extends over 11 amino acids. The whole variable domain, remainder taken from reference TRBV29-1 and TRBJ1-1, is SAVISQKPSRDICQRGTSLTIQCQVDSQVTMMFWYRQQPGQSLTLIATANQGSEATYESGFVIDKFPISRPNLTFSTLTVSNMSPEDSSIYLCSGRDFYEAFFGQGTRLTVV.

V usage is TRBV10-1 and J usage is TRBJ1-5; D possibly corresponds to TRBD1 (6 bases). The V gene's germline CDR1 is WNHNN and CDR2 SYGVQD (reference sequence). V lost 6 bases to trimming and J lost 3 bases, with 21 bases between them. This CDR3 contains 17 residues. CDR3 protein: CASRPTGGQSLNQPQHF. For the CDR3, the DNA is TGCGCCAGCAGACCCACCGGAGGACAGAGCCTCAATCAGCCCCAGCATTTT.

V usage is TRBV19 and J usage is TRBJ2-1; TRBD1 matches 11 bases. The V gene end was trimmed by 4 bases and the J gene end by 7 bases; junction bases not matched to a gene: 9. The CDR3 is 16 amino acids. Germline CDR1 LNHDA, CDR2 SQIVND (reference sequence). CDR3 bases: TGTGCCAGTAGTACCCGCGGCGGGACAGGGGGAAATGAGCAGTTCTTC. This sequence encodes CASSTRGGTGGNEQFF.

This clone was seen a handful of times. The chain links TRBV6-5 to TRBJ1-2; 7 bases are shared with TRBD1. This CDR3 comprises 13 residues. The J segment lost 8 bases and the V segment lost 2 bases, leaving 5 bases of the junction unmatched. Germline CDR1 reads MNHEY; CDR2 reads SVGAGI. The CDR3 bases are TGTGCCAGCAGTTACAGACAGGGCTCGGGCTACACCTTC. It yields the protein CASSYRQGSGYTF.

This chain uses TRBV6-5 with TRBJ2-7; TRBD2 matches 8 bases. Germline loops: CDR1 MNHEY, CDR2 SVGAGI. The junction had 10 bases not matched to a gene; V was cut back by 6 bases and J by 6 bases. The CDR3 length is 14 residues. Here the CDR3 DNA reads TGTGCCAGCAGCCCAAGCGGGGGAAGGGGCGAGCAGTACTTC. This gives the protein CASSPSGGRGEQYF.

CDR3 in DNA: TGTGCCAGCAGCTTGACGGGCGGGTATACTGAAGCTTTCTTT. Protein: CASSLTGGYTEAFF. The V gene is TRBV11-3, the J gene TRBJ1-1; D gene unclear. The CDR3 is 14 residues long. Trimming took off 3 bases at V and 5 bases at J, with 13 bases between the two ends. Germline CDR1 and CDR2: SGHNT and YENEEA.

Of note for this clone: The same CDR3 can be traced to other DNA sequences in this sample. The gene calls are TRBV20-1 and TRBJ2-3; TRBD2 is a possible D gene (7 bases). Trimming cost V 3 bases and J 1 base, with 11 bases left between them. This CDR3 has 14 amino acids. Per the germline V gene, CDR1 is DFQATT and CDR2 is SNEGSKA (reference sequence). CDR3 coding DNA: TGCAGTGCTAGTGGCGGGGGCGGCACAGATACGCAGTATTTT. This encodes CSASGGGGTDTQYF.

This sequence joins TRBV19 and TRBJ2-3; 7 bases line up with TRBD2. Germline CDR1 is LNHDA and CDR2 is SQIVND (reference sequence). V lost 0 bases to trimming and J lost 2 bases; unmatched junction nucleotides: 5. The length of the CDR3 is 16 residues. CDR3 in DNA: TGTGCCAGTAGTATAGAGGCGGGGGACGACACAGATACGCAGTATTTT. Translating gives CASSIEAGDDTDTQYF.

The V call is TRBV2, the J call TRBJ1-5; D perhaps matches TRBD1 (5 bases). CDR1 and CDR2 from the germline V gene are SNHLY and FYNNEI. The CDR3 covers 14 residues. V was clipped by 6 bases and J by 1 base, with 10 bases between them. The CDR3 is CASRAGRSNQPQHF. For the CDR3, the DNA is TGTGCCAGCAGGGCAGGGAGGAGCAATCAGCCCCAGCATTTT.

The chain is built from TRBV5-4 and TRBJ1-1; maybe TRBD1 (5 bases). Germline V gene sequence: CDR1 SGHNT, CDR2 YYREEE (reference sequence). V was trimmed by 0 bases and J by 3 bases, leaving 6 bases between them. CDR3 length: 13 amino acids. The CDR3 nucleotides are TGTGCCAGCAGCTTGGACAGGCACACTGAAGCTTTCTTT. Translation gives CASSLDRHTEAFF. The full variable domain, its missing parts supplied by reference TRBV5-4 and TRBJ1-1, is ETGVTQSPTHLIKTRGQQVTLRCSSQSGHNTVSWYQQALGQGPQFIFQYYREEENGRGNFPPRFSGLQFPNYSSELNVNALELDDSALYLCASSLDRHTEAFFGQGTRLTVV.

The chain has TRBV11-2 and TRBJ2-1, with D possibly being TRBD2 (6 bases). V shed 0 bases and J shed 7 bases, with 13 bases lying between them. CDR1 SGHAT and CDR2 FQNNGV come from the germline V gene. The CDR3 has 15 residues. In DNA, the CDR3 is TGTGCCAGCAGCTTAGAGGGACGGGAGAATAATGAGCAGTTCTTC. Translating gives CASSLEGRENNEQFF.

The rearrangement links TRBV6-1 to TRBJ2-3; a possible D gene is TRBD2 (5 bases). This CDR3 has 13 amino acids. CDR1 and CDR2 (germline): MNHNS, SASEGT. The germline V and J ends were trimmed by 3 bases and 10 bases, with 14 bases remaining between them. The chain's CDR3 is CASSDNVRGAQYF. Here the CDR3 DNA reads TGTGCCAGCAGTGACAACGTCCGGGGTGCGCAGTATTTT.

Only a few counts were recorded for this clone. V is TRBV2 and J is TRBJ2-1; D not resolved. CDR1 is SNHLY and CDR2 is FYNNEI in the germline V gene. Between the trimmed V and J ends, which lost 4 bases and 3 bases, there was a span of 7 bases. CDR3 length: 13 residues. The CDR3 is CASSVTDYNEQFF. CDR3 nucleotide sequence: TGTGCCAGCAGTGTTACAGACTACAATGAGCAGTTCTTC.

This chain joins TRBV10-3 and TRBJ1-1, with D possibly TRBD1 on 6 matching bases. The CDR3 has 13 amino acids. CDR1 is ENHRY and CDR2 is SYGVKD in the germline V gene. Trimming left V 6 bases short and J 6 bases short, with 14 bases between. CDR3 sequence (DNA): TGTGCCATCAGACAGGGTCCTGCGCCTGAAGCTTTCTTT. It is translated as CAIRQGPAPEAFF.

V and J are TRBV5-5 and TRBJ2-3; D might be TRBD1 (6 bases). Trimming cost V 4 bases and J 12 bases, with 21 bases left between them. The CDR3 is made up of 14 amino acids. CDR1 is SGHKS and CDR2 is YYEKEE in the germline V gene (reference sequence). Here the CDR3 reads CASSPQGTNGAQYF. In DNA, the CDR3 is TGTGCCAGCAGCCCCCAGGGGACGAATGGCGCCCAGTATTTT.

The V call is TRBV4-1, the J call TRBJ2-5, with a weak D call TRBD2 (5 bases). The CDR3 runs 14 residues. Trimming removed 4 bases at V and 5 bases at J, with 14 bases between. Per the germline V gene, CDR1 is MGHRA and CDR2 is YSYEKL. The CDR3 nucleotides read TGCGCCAGCAGCCCTCCCCCCCCGGGGGAGACCCAGTACTTC. Its translation: CASSPPPPGETQYF.

The V and J genes are TRBV11-3 and TRBJ2-7; no clear D. Trimming cost V 6 bases and J 3 bases, with 15 bases left between them. Germline V gene lookup returns CDR1 SGHNT and CDR2 YENEEA. CDR3 length: 14 amino acids. The CDR3 reads CASSLLATGYEQYF. The CDR3 DNA sequence: TGTGCCAGCAGTCTACTCGCTACTGGCTACGAGCAGTACTTC.

In this sample, this clone turned up once. V gene TRBV5-1 combines with J gene TRBJ2-3; 8 nucleotides line up with TRBD2. Losses at the gene ends were 4 bases for V and 2 bases for J; bases not matched to a gene: 3. The CDR3 covers 14 residues. In germline, CDR1 is SGHRS, CDR2 YFSETQ. CDR3 sequence (DNA): TGCGCCAGCAGCATCGGGGGGGCCACAGATACGCAGTATTTT. Residues: CASSIGGATDTQYF.

This clone appeared a single time. The genes are TRBV12-3 or TRBV12-4 and TRBJ1-1; TRBD1 agrees at 9 bases. With 7 bases clipped from V and 6 bases from J, the junction kept 6 bases outside the gene matches. This CDR3 comprises 13 residues. The CDR3 bases are TGTGCCAGCATCCTCCGGGACAGGGCTGAAGCTTTCTTT. It codes for CASILRDRAEAFF.